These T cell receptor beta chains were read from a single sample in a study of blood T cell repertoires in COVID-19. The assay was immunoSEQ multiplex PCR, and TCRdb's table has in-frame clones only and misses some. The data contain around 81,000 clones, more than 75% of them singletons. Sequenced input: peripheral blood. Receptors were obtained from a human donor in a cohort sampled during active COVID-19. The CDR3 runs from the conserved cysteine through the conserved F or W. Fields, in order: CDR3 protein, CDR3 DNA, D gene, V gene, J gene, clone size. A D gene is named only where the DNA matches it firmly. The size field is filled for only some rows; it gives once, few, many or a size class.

CACDGGRNQPQHF	TGTGCCTGTGACGGGGGACGCAATCAGCCCCAGCATTTT	NA	TRBV30	TRBJ1-5	NA
CASSLLGGGETQYF	TGCGCCAGCAGCTTGCTCGGGGGAGGTGAGACCCAGTACTTC	NA	TRBV5-1	TRBJ2-5	NA
CASSKGGQAPGYEQYF	TGTGCCAGCAGCAAAGGTGGACAGGCTCCTGGCTACGAGCAGTACTTC	NA	TRBV21-1	TRBJ2-7	NA
CSVEDPLDAGGPDTQYF	TGCAGCGTTGAAGATCCCCTTGATGCGGGGGGCCCAGATACGCAGTATTTT	TRBD2	TRBV29-1	TRBJ2-3	NA
CANSRNMNTEAFF	TGTGCCAACTCCAGGAACATGAACACTGAAGCTTTCTTT	NA	TRBV2	TRBJ1-1	NA
CASTTRGGNTGELFF	TGTGCCAGTACCACGCGGGGGGGGAACACCGGGGAGCTGTTTTTT	TRBD2	TRBV19	TRBJ2-2	NA
CASSIGMNRGDTQYF	TGTGCCAGTAGTATAGGGATGAATCGGGGAGATACGCAGTATTTT	NA	TRBV19	TRBJ2-3	once
CASSVPGAGLQETQYF	TGTGCCAGCAGTGTCCCGGGCGCGGGGTTACAAGAGACCCAGTACTTC	NA	TRBV25-1	TRBJ2-5	NA
CASSPRQGSTEAFF	TGTGCCAGCTCACCACGACAGGGGTCGACTGAAGCTTTCTTT	TRBD1	TRBV18	TRBJ1-1	few
CAAGQSSYNSPLHF	TGTGCCGCGGGACAGAGCTCCTATAATTCACCCCTCCACTTT	TRBD1	TRBV19	TRBJ1-6	NA
CASSWSETGGSSYEQYF	TGCGCCAGCAGCTGGTCAGAGACAGGTGGGAGCTCCTACGAGCAGTACTTC	NA	TRBV5-1	TRBJ2-7	NA
CASSYSDRVHYGYTF	TGTGCCAGCAGTTACTCGGACAGGGTTCACTATGGCTACACCTTC	TRBD1	TRBV6-5	TRBJ1-2	NA
CASSFSGGIQETQYF	TGTGCCAGCAGCTTTAGCGGGGGTATTCAAGAGACCCAGTACTTC	TRBD2	TRBV7-9	TRBJ2-5	NA
CASRTGGAEKLFF	TGCGCCAGCAGAACAGGGGGCGCTGAAAAACTGTTTTTT	TRBD1	TRBV5-1	TRBJ1-4	NA
CASSQRSTLGTEAFF	TGCGCCAGCAGCCAAAGGTCGACTTTGGGCACTGAAGCTTTCTTT	NA	TRBV4-3	TRBJ1-1	NA
CASSLEEGRETQYF	TGTGCTAGCAGCTTAGAGGAGGGCAGGGAGACCCAGTACTTC	NA	TRBV7-7	TRBJ2-5	once
CASTARVPAYEQYF	TGTGCCAGCACTGCGAGGGTCCCGGCCTACGAGCAGTACTTC	NA	TRBV2	TRBJ2-7	NA
CAWSVGGLGYEQYF	TGTGCCTGGAGTGTGGGAGGGTTAGGCTACGAGCAGTACTTC	TRBD2	TRBV30	TRBJ2-7	NA
CASSLLEATEAFF	TGTGCCAGCAGCTTATTGGAGGCCACTGAAGCTTTCTTT	NA	TRBV7-9	TRBJ1-1	few
CASSFSYQETQYF	TGTGCCAGCAGCTTTTCCTACCAAGAGACCCAGTACTTC	NA	TRBV7-9	TRBJ2-5	NA
CAWSMTAGELFF	TGTGCCTGGAGTATGACTGCCGGGGAGCTGTTTTTT	NA	TRBV30	TRBJ2-2	NA
CASSFDTDTGELFF	TGTGCCAGCAGCTTCGACACGGACACCGGGGAGCTGTTTTTT	NA	TRBV5-4	TRBJ2-2	NA
CASSPGGTGLRVYYEQYF	TGTGCCAGCAGTCCCGGCGGGACAGGTTTGAGGGTCTACTACGAGCAGTACTTC	TRBD1	TRBV2	TRBJ2-7	NA
CASSQGQTYEQYF	TGTGCCAGCTCCCAGGGACAGACCTACGAGCAGTACTTC	TRBD1	TRBV18	TRBJ2-7	NA
CASSSITSYYGYTF	TGTGCCAGCAGTTCTATCACGAGTTACTATGGCTACACCTTC	NA	TRBV27	TRBJ1-2	NA
CASSLRQGYGDTQYF	TGCGCCAGCAGCTTGAGGCAGGGGTATGGAGATACGCAGTATTTT	NA	TRBV5-1	TRBJ2-3	NA
CASRGPAGVAFF	TGTGCCAGCAGGGGGCCCGCAGGGGTAGCTTTCTTT	NA	TRBV2	TRBJ1-1	NA
CASSAGGREAFF	TGTGCCAGCAGCGCCGGAGGACGAGAAGCTTTCTTT	NA	TRBV11-3	TRBJ1-1	NA
CAISGQGDLSSYEQYF	TGTGCCATCAGCGGACAGGGGGATTTGAGCTCCTACGAGCAGTACTTC	TRBD1	TRBV10-3	TRBJ2-7	once
CASRDRPNYGYTF	TGTGCCAGTCGGGACAGACCTAACTATGGCTACACCTTC	TRBD1	TRBV2	TRBJ1-2	NA
CATSRERAGASYGYTF	TGTGCCACCAGCAGGGAGAGGGCAGGCGCGAGCTATGGCTACACCTTC	NA	TRBV15	TRBJ1-2	NA